One sample yielded the 29 T cell receptor beta chains listed below, sequenced in a study of chemoradiotherapy in HPV16-positive cancers. Data came from immunoSEQ multiplex PCR; TCRdb stores just in-frame clones and leaves some out. The sample lists some 660 clones; 80% to 95% were seen once. The sequencing used tumor tissue, collected from a patient who underwent chemoradiotherapy. Receptors were obtained from a human donor with HPV-associated anogenital cancer.

This chain connects TRBV6-1 to TRBJ2-1; 11 bases are shared with TRBD2. Trimming cost V 5 bases and J 5 bases; bases outside gene matches: 5. In germline, CDR1 is MNHNS, CDR2 SASEGT. This CDR3 contains 15 residues. CDR3 region: CASSPGTSGNNEQFF. The CDR3 nucleotides are TGTGCCAGCAGTCCCGGGACTAGCGGAAACAATGAGCAGTTCTTC.

This clone is a singleton in its sample. The chain recombines TRBV9 with TRBJ1-4; 7 bases are shared with TRBD1. This CDR3 has 14 residues. Trimming removed 0 bases from V and 8 bases from J; junction bases left unmatched: 4. The germline V gene has CDR1 SGDLS and CDR2 YYNGEE. The CDR3, as DNA: TGTGCCAGCAGCGTAGGGAGGGACAGAGAAAAACTGTTTTTT. Amino acids: CASSVGRDREKLFF.

This clone was found a few times. The CDR3 bases are TGTGCCAGCAGCTTTGGGACTAGCGGTGATACGCAGTATTTT. This gives the protein CASSFGTSGDTQYF. This sequence joins TRBV27 and TRBJ2-3; TRBD2 agrees at 11 bases. Germline CDR1 and CDR2: MNHEY and SMNVEV (reference sequence). CDR3 length: 14 amino acids. J was trimmed by 6 bases and V by 6 bases; bases with no gene match: 5.

V usage is TRBV5-1 and J usage is TRBJ1-6; D is unclear. The V gene lost 2 bases and the J gene lost 10 bases, with 19 bases spanning the gap. Germline loops: CDR1 SGHRS, CDR2 YFSETQ. This CDR3 is 16 amino acids long. CDR3 protein: CASSFGGSTLDSPLHF. DNA for the CDR3: TGCGCCAGCAGCTTCGGTGGAAGCACACTGGACTCACCCCTCCACTTT. Full variable domain (remainder filled in from reference TRBV5-1 and TRBJ1-6): KAGVTQTPRYLIKTRGQQVTLSCSPISGHRSVSWYQQTPGQGLQFLFEYFSETQRNKGNFPGRFSGRQFSNSRSEMNVSTLELGDSALYLCASSFGGSTLDSPLHFGNGTRLTVT.

This chain links TRBV5-6 with TRBJ2-5; 7 bases are a match to TRBD2. This CDR3 contains 16 residues. The germline V gene has CDR1 SGHDT and CDR2 YYEEEE. V lost 1 base to trimming and J lost 7 bases; unmatched junction nucleotides: 13. As DNA, the CDR3 is TGTGCCAGCAGCTTGTTGCGGGAGTGGGCCAAGGGGACCCAGTACTTC. Amino acid sequence: CASSLLREWAKGTQYF.

The chain has TRBV4-1 and TRBJ2-7; the D is unclear. Trimming removed 1 base from V and 1 base from J, with 11 bases in between. Germline CDR1 is MGHRA and CDR2 is YSYEKL. The CDR3 loop spans 15 amino acids. The CDR3 DNA reads TGCGCCAGCAGCCAAGTGGCAGGCGAGTCCTACGAGCAGTACTTC. Amino acids: CASSQVAGESYEQYF.

This clone was found once. V is TRBV15 and J is TRBJ2-3; TRBD1 is a possible D gene (5 bases). Trimming shortened V by 1 base and J by 1 base, and 12 bases separated the two germline ends. The CDR3 is 16 residues long. The germline V gene encodes CDR1 LNHNV and CDR2 YYDKDF (reference sequence). The CDR3 loop is CATSRVQDRRTDTQYF. CDR3 sequence (DNA): TGTGCCACCAGCAGAGTACAGGATAGACGCACAGATACGCAGTATTTT. Complete variable domain (other parts from reference TRBV15 and TRBJ2-3): DAMVIQNPRYQVTQFGKPVTLSCSQTLNHNVMYWYQQKSSQAPKLLFHYYDKDFNNEADTPDNFQSRRPNTSFCFLDIRSPGLGDTAMYLCATSRVQDRRTDTQYFGPGTRLTVL.

J is TRBJ1-2 and V is TRBV30, with D hard to call. The CDR3 has 9 amino acids. In germline, CDR1 is GTSNPN, CDR2 SVGIG (reference sequence). Trimming removed 8 bases from V and 6 bases from J, with 7 bases in between. CDR3 bases: TGTGCCACCGGGGATGGCTACACCTTC. Amino acid sequence: CATGDGYTF.

V and J are TRBV11-3 and TRBJ2-1; D could derive from TRBD1 or TRBD2 (5 bases each). Looked up from germline, CDR1 is SGHNT and CDR2 is YENEEA. V shed 5 bases and J shed 6 bases, with 14 bases lying between them. This CDR3 spans 14 amino acids. CDR3 sequence: CASSPGPTGNEQFF. CDR3 coding DNA: TGTGCCAGCAGCCCGGGACCTACCGGCAATGAGCAGTTCTTC.

The V call is TRBV11-2, the J call TRBJ2-4, with TRBD1 matching over 12 bases. Germline V gene data show CDR1 as SGHAT and CDR2 as FQNNGV. Germline trimming cut 3 bases from V and 8 bases from J; bases unmatched to any gene: 8. The CDR3 has 16 residues. CDR3 in DNA: TGTGCCAGCAGCTTGAGCCGGGACAGGGGGCGCGACATTCAGTACTTC. This gives the protein CASSLSRDRGRDIQYF.

V and J are TRBV10-1 and TRBJ2-3, with D unclear. CDR1 is WNHNN, CDR2 SYGVQD, per germline (reference sequence). V was shortened by 5 bases and J by 8 bases, with 17 bases between the two germline ends. The CDR3 loop spans 14 amino acids. CDR3 loop: CASSNRQAFGTQYF. The CDR3 bases are TGCGCCAGCAGTAATCGGCAGGCTTTTGGTACGCAGTATTTT.

This clone was counted only a few times. The chain carries TRBV7-9 and TRBJ2-5, with 9 bases aligning to TRBD1. J lost 2 bases, V lost 4 bases, and 5 bases had no gene match. The length of the CDR3 is 15 residues. CDR1 is SEHNR and CDR2 is FQNEAQ in the germline V gene (reference sequence). The CDR3 DNA reads TGTGCCAGCAGCTCCGGGACAGGGTATCAAGAGACCCAGTACTTC. Translation: CASSSGTGYQETQYF.

This CDR3 reads CASSRGLNTGELFF. The CDR3 DNA is TGCGCCAGCAGTAGGGGCCTTAACACCGGGGAGCTGTTTTTT. This sequence joins TRBV5-1 and TRBJ2-2; tentative D call: TRBD1 (5 bases). V was clipped by 5 bases and J by 2 bases, with 10 bases between them. The length of the CDR3 is 14 residues. The germline CDR1 and CDR2 sequences are SGHRS and YFSETQ.

The gene calls are TRBV7-6 and TRBJ1-1; D not certain. V was clipped by 6 bases and J by 1 base, with 9 bases between them. The CDR3 is 13 amino acids. In germline, CDR1 is SGHVS, CDR2 FNYEAQ. This chain's CDR3 is CASRPGPNTEAFF. The CDR3 bases are TGTGCCAGCAGACCGGGCCCGAACACTGAAGCTTTCTTT.

This rearrangement joins TRBV27 to TRBJ2-6, with D unclear. CDR3 length: 15 amino acids. Germline CDR1 and CDR2: MNHEY and SMNVEV (reference sequence). V was shortened by 3 bases and J by 2 bases, with 8 bases between the two germline ends. The DNA for the CDR3 is TGTGCCAGCAGTTTTGGGGATGCTGGGGCCAACGTCCTGACTTTC. It specifies CASSFGDAGANVLTF.

The chain has TRBV5-1 and TRBJ2-5, with D perhaps assigned TRBD1 or TRBD2 (5 bases each). The CDR3 covers 14 residues. The V end was cut by 2 bases, the J end by 1 base, with 9 bases between. CDR1 and CDR2 (germline): SGHRS, YFSETQ. CDR3 protein: CASSLTGPQETQYF. The CDR3 DNA reads TGCGCCAGCAGCTTAACGGGGCCCCAAGAGACCCAGTACTTC.

The chain is built from TRBV6-1 and TRBJ1-2; the D is unclear. The CDR3 covers 12 residues. V was trimmed by 6 bases and J by 8 bases, leaving 13 bases between them. CDR1 is MNHNS, CDR2 SASEGT, per germline. This CDR3 is CASSPIGRGYTF. CDR3 in DNA: TGTGCCAGCAGCCCCATAGGACGGGGCTACACCTTC.

The chain joins TRBV19 to TRBJ1-2, with D perhaps TRBD1 (5 bases). The CDR3 spans 13 residues. The V gene's germline CDR1 is LNHDA and CDR2 SQIVND (reference sequence). CDR3 loop: CGIQDPAYGGYTF. The DNA of the CDR3 is TGTGGGATACAGGATCCGGCGTACGGCGGCTACACCTTC.

This sequence joins TRBV2 and TRBJ1-1; TRBD1 agrees at 9 bases. V lost 5 bases, J lost 4 bases, and 5 bases stayed unmatched. Germline V gene lookup returns CDR1 SNHLY and CDR2 FYNNEI. The CDR3 has 14 residues. The CDR3 sequence is CASSTRQGVTEAFF. The CDR3 DNA is TGTGCCAGCAGTACCCGACAGGGGGTCACTGAAGCTTTCTTT. The full variable domain, its missing parts supplied by reference TRBV2 and TRBJ1-1, is EPEVTQTPSHQVTQMGQEVILRCVPISNHLYFYWYRQILGQKVEFLVSFYNNEISEKSEIFDDQFSVERPDGSNFTLKIRSTKLEDSAMYFCASSTRQGVTEAFFGQGTRLTVV.

This clone has only a few counts. This chain uses TRBV25-1 with TRBJ2-1; either TRBD1 or TRBD2 may supply D (6 bases each). V was trimmed by 4 bases and J by 5 bases, leaving 15 bases between them. This CDR3 region has 15 residues. Germline values: CDR1 MGHDK, CDR2 SYGVNS. The CDR3 nucleotides read TGTGCCAGCAGTGTACGGGGGCTCGGGGACAATGAGCAGTTCTTC. It translates to CASSVRGLGDNEQFF.

This sequence joins TRBV5-1 and TRBJ2-7, with D possibly TRBD1 on 5 matching bases. V was trimmed by 0 bases and J by 2 bases, leaving 9 bases between them. The CDR3 length is 14 residues. Germline V gives CDR1 SGHRS, CDR2 YFSETQ. For the CDR3, the DNA is TGCGCCAGCAGCTTGGACAGGCCTACCTACGAGCAGTACTTC. This translates into CASSLDRPTYEQYF.

CDR3 coding DNA: TGTGCCAGCAGCTTAGACGGTGCGGGGCACCTCTCCGCCAAAAACATTCAGTACTTC. Translation gives CASSLDGAGHLSAKNIQYF. The rearrangement joins TRBV7-2 to TRBJ2-4, with D possibly matching TRBD2 (6 bases). The CDR3 has 19 residues. V shed 1 base and J shed 1 base, with 20 bases lying between them. From germline, CDR1 is SGHTA and CDR2 FQGNSA.

The rearrangement joins TRBV13 to TRBJ1-3; D remains unclear. V was pared by 5 bases and J by 4 bases, with 15 bases between. The germline gives CDR1 PRHDT, CDR2 FYEKMQ (reference sequence). The CDR3 is made up of 15 amino acids. CDR3 DNA: TGTGCCAGCAGCCTCGAGGGAGGTGAAGGAAACACCATATATTTT. Protein sequence: CASSLEGGEGNTIYF.

The V call is TRBV19, the J call TRBJ2-6; TRBD1 matches 8 bases. V lost 8 bases, J lost 1 base, and 10 bases stayed unmatched. The CDR3 has 17 residues. In germline, CDR1 is LNHDA, CDR2 SQIVND (reference sequence). Here the CDR3 reads CASLGGTGVSGANVLTF. The CDR3 DNA follows: TGTGCCAGTCTTGGAGGGACAGGAGTTTCTGGGGCCAACGTCCTGACTTTC.

The chain is built from TRBV2 and TRBJ1-5, with D maybe TRBD1 (6 bases). V gave up 2 bases and J gave up 4 bases, with 12 bases separating them. In germline, CDR1 is SNHLY, CDR2 FYNNEI. The CDR3 extends over 15 amino acids. DNA of the CDR3: TGTGCCAGCAGTGAAAACAGGGCCACGAATCAGCCCCAGCATTTT. It yields the protein CASSENRATNQPQHF.

This chain joins TRBV27 and TRBJ1-2; D is unresolved. This CDR3 comprises 15 residues. The V end lost 3 bases, the J end lost 7 bases, and 18 bases lay between the germline ends. Germline V gene data show CDR1 as MNHEY and CDR2 as SMNVEV (reference sequence). Here the CDR3 DNA reads TGTGCCAGCAGTTTCGCACGTGCTGGTTCGCTTGGCTACACCTTC. Translated: CASSFARAGSLGYTF.

The chain links TRBV19 to TRBJ1-5; D ambiguous. The ends were cut back, 3 bases at V and 3 bases at J, with 9 bases in the middle. Germline CDR1 and CDR2: LNHDA and SQIVND (reference sequence). The CDR3 is made up of 14 amino acids. This CDR3 reads CASSILSPNQPQHF. Here the CDR3 DNA reads TGTGCCAGTAGTATCCTCAGTCCCAATCAGCCCCAGCATTTT.

The chain joins TRBV6-5 to TRBJ1-1; 7 bases align to TRBD1. The CDR3 has 15 residues. J was trimmed by 1 base and V by 6 bases; bases with no gene match: 8. Germline V gene lookup returns CDR1 MNHEY and CDR2 SVGAGI. The CDR3 loop is CASSRPGQQNTEAFF. In DNA, the CDR3 is TGTGCCAGCAGCCGACCGGGACAGCAGAACACTGAAGCTTTCTTT.

The V gene is TRBV9, the J gene TRBJ1-4, with no clear D. The CDR3 extends over 16 amino acids. The V gene's germline CDR1 is SGDLS and CDR2 YYNGEE. Trimming took off 2 bases at V and 7 bases at J, with 18 bases between the two ends. Written as DNA, the CDR3 is TGTGCCAGCAGCGTTCGGACGGACTCTCCGCGTGAAAAACTGTTTTTT. Its translation: CASSVRTDSPREKLFF.